This T cell receptor beta chain was sequenced in a study of cytomegalovirus exposure and HLA in healthy donors. About the study: Both the 120 or so validation repertoires and the 666 first-cohort repertoires used the same platform, as reported by a later analysis.

Whole-study results and caveats: Later, an analysis found that TCR clusters from the first cohort tended to co-occur in the 120 validation repertoires. Both high specificity and high sensitivity reportedly marked the classifier's diagnosis of cytomegalovirus status.

The table came from immunoSEQ multiplex PCR; TCRdb's copy has only in-frame clones and leaves some out. In the table there are about 48,000 clones, about 90% of which are singletons. Remarks on this clone: Its antigen remains unidentified.

Trimming pared 4 bases from V and 3 bases from J, leaving 14 bases between. The length of the CDR3 is 15 residues. The sequence was collected from a woman aged 25 to 39 in good health and CMV-seronegative. Sequencing was carried out using PBMCs. The rearrangement uses TRBV5-3 and TRBJ1-5, with D possibly TRBD1 on 6 matching bases. TRBV5-3 is placed among ORFs of uncertain function. This CDR3 reads CARSKGHRDNQPQHF. DNA of the CDR3: TGTGCCAGAAGCAAGGGTCACAGGGACAATCAGCCCCAGCATTTT.